The rows below give T cell receptor beta chains drawn from one sample of a study of blood T cell repertoires in COVID-19. Data came from immunoSEQ multiplex PCR; TCRdb stores just in-frame clones and leaves some out. This sample has fewer than 350,000 clones, with 85% found just once. What was sequenced was PBMCs or T cells enriched from blood (not recorded which). These receptors came from a woman aged 45-65 years who had recovered from COVID-19. CDR3s include the opening cysteine and the closing phenylalanine or tryptophan. A D gene is named only where the DNA matches it firmly. Not all rows give a size; the values are once, few, many and, for expanded clones, a class.

D gene,clone size,V gene,J gene,CDR3 protein,CDR3 DNA
TRBD2,few,TRBV7-2,TRBJ2-1,CASSPRATGTSGSDEQFF,TGTGCCAGCAGCCCAAGGGCTACCGGGACTAGCGGGAGTGATGAGCAGTTCTTC
TRBD1,many,TRBV27,TRBJ1-3,CASRSTGAGNTIYF,TGTGCCAGCAGGTCGACAGGGGCTGGAAACACCATATATTTT
.,once,TRBV27,TRBJ1-3,CASSSRSSSGNTIYF,TGTGCCAGCAGTTCCAGGTCCTCCTCTGGAAACACCATATATTTT
.,.,TRBV5-4,TRBJ1-2,CASSLEAGRYGYTF,TGTGCCAGCAGCTTGGAGGCGGGTCGCTATGGCTACACCTTC
.,.,TRBV7-6,TRBJ2-5,CASSQSGETQYF,TGTGCCAGCAGCCAGAGCGGGGAGACCCAGTACTTC
TRBD1,.,TRBV9,TRBJ1-1,CASSVDLWTGKGNTEAFF,TGTGCCAGCAGCGTAGACTTGTGGACAGGGAAAGGGAACACTGAAGCTTTCTTT
TRBD1,.,TRBV30,TRBJ2-3,CAWGEGTGSTDTQYF,TGTGCCTGGGGGGAGGGGACAGGGAGCACAGATACGCAGTATTTT
.,.,TRBV9,TRBJ2-2,CASSVARNTGELFF,TGTGCCAGCAGCGTAGCCAGGAACACCGGGGAGCTGTTTTTT
.,.,TRBV2,TRBJ1-4,CASAGGATNEKLFF,TGTGCCAGCGCGGGGGGGGCAACTAATGAAAAACTGTTTTTT
TRBD1,many,TRBV2,TRBJ1-6,CASKPIQGENSPLHF,TGTGCCAGCAAACCCATACAGGGGGAGAATTCACCCCTCCACTTT
TRBD2,once,TRBV30,TRBJ2-5,CAEEILAGGIETQYF,TGTGCCGAAGAGATACTAGCGGGAGGAATCGAGACCCAGTACTTC
.,.,TRBV5-6,TRBJ2-3,CASRRSSTDTQYF,TGTGCCAGCAGGCGTTCTAGCACAGATACGCAGTATTTT
.,.,TRBV7-2,TRBJ1-5,CASSPDRYNQPQHF,TGTGCCAGCAGCCCGGACAGATACAATCAGCCCCAGCATTTT
.,once,TRBV3-1/TRBV3-2,TRBJ1-1,CASSQDVRGVNTEAFF,TGTGCCAGCAGCCAAGATGTCCGCGGGGTAAACACTGAAGCTTTCTTT
.,.,TRBV30,TRBJ1-4,CAWNPGESEKLFF,TGTGCCTGGAACCCCGGGGAGAGTGAAAAACTGTTTTTT
TRBD2,.,TRBV24-1,TRBJ2-3,CATSDGRTSGRTTDTQYF,TGTGCCACCAGTGATGGACGGACTAGCGGGAGGACCACAGATACGCAGTATTTT
TRBD1,few,TRBV6-2/TRBV6-3,TRBJ1-1,CASSRGQGNTEAFF,TGTGCCAGCAGTCGAGGACAGGGGAACACTGAAGCTTTCTTT
TRBD1,.,TRBV5-4,TRBJ2-5,CASSSPFTGAETQYF,TGTGCCAGCAGCTCCCCTTTCACAGGGGCCGAGACCCAGTACTTC
.,.,TRBV18,TRBJ2-1,CASSPPTGSARNEQFF,TGTGCCAGCTCACCACCGACGGGATCTGCGCGCAATGAGCAGTTCTTC
.,once,TRBV7-9,TRBJ1-2,CASSLVLNYGYTF,TGTGCCAGCAGCTTAGTTCTAAACTATGGCTACACCTTC
.,.,TRBV4-2,TRBJ2-2,CASSQESGGELFF,TGTGCCAGCAGCCAAGAATCAGGCGGGGAGCTGTTTTTT
.,.,TRBV4-2,TRBJ2-7,CASSQGPYEQYF,TGTGCCAGCAGCCAGGGGCCCTACGAGCAGTACTTC
.,.,TRBV27,TRBJ1-4,CASSLRQRGENEKLFF,TGTGCCAGCAGTTTACGTCAAAGGGGCGAGAATGAAAAACTGTTTTTT
TRBD2,.,TRBV2,TRBJ2-7,CASKTLSGGSDEQYF,TGTGCCAGCAAAACCCTCTCGGGCGGGAGCGACGAGCAGTACTTC
.,.,TRBV9,TRBJ2-2,CASSVVAAFNTGELFF,TGTGCCAGCAGCGTAGTGGCGGCCTTTAACACCGGGGAGCTGTTTTTT
TRBD1,.,TRBV28,TRBJ1-1,CASSLGQGAPFEAFF,TGTGCCAGCAGTTTGGGACAGGGGGCCCCTTTTGAAGCTTTCTTT
TRBD1,.,TRBV2,TRBJ2-7,CASRDPPRQGAHEQYF,TGTGCCAGCAGAGATCCCCCCCGGCAGGGGGCTCACGAGCAGTACTTC
.,.,TRBV19,TRBJ2-7,CASSVGTNPYEQYF,TGTGCCAGTAGCGTGGGGACAAATCCCTACGAGCAGTACTTC
.,.,TRBV29-1,TRBJ1-4,CSGWGAALGEKLFF,TGCAGCGGGTGGGGAGCGGCCCTTGGTGAAAAACTGTTTTTT
TRBD2,.,TRBV4-1,TRBJ2-7,CASSQRAGDGYEQYF,TGCGCCAGCAGCCAAAGGGCGGGAGATGGCTACGAGCAGTACTTC
.,.,TRBV3-1/TRBV3-2,TRBJ2-6,CASSLYRAGANVLTF,TGTGCCAGCAGCCTCTACAGGGCTGGGGCCAACGTCCTGACTTTC
TRBD1,.,TRBV2,TRBJ1-5,CASSPSRTGGIFSNQPQHF,TGTGCCAGCAGTCCCTCCCGGACAGGGGGGATCTTCAGCAATCAGCCCCAGCATTTT
.,.,TRBV4-1,TRBJ1-1,CASSQGSKRPFF,TGCGCCAGCAGCCAAGGTTCCAAGAGGCCTTTCTTT
TRBD1,.,TRBV7-2,TRBJ1-2,CASSLQSDRGQGYTF,TGTGCCAGCAGCTTACAGTCCGACAGGGGGCAAGGCTACACCTTC
TRBD2,.,TRBV4-3,TRBJ2-7,CASSQVASGPYEQYF,TGCGCCAGCAGCCAAGTCGCTAGCGGACCCTACGAGCAGTACTTC
.,.,TRBV6-1,TRBJ2-7,CASSSPGTSSYEQYF,TGTGCCAGCAGTTCTCCCGGGACATCGTCCTACGAGCAGTACTTC
TRBD1,.,TRBV19,TRBJ2-7,CASSRQGQQYF,TGTGCCAGTAGCAGACAGGGCCAGCAGTACTTC
TRBD2,.,TRBV9,TRBJ2-5,CASSSLAGVGETQYF,TGTGCCAGCAGCTCGCTGGCGGGAGTCGGAGAGACCCAGTACTTC
TRBD2,.,TRBV11-2,TRBJ2-5,CASSLSGGRETQYF,TGTGCCAGCAGCTTAAGCGGGGGGCGCGAGACCCAGTACTTC
.,.,TRBV5-1,TRBJ2-2,CASSLATAANTGELFF,TGCGCCAGCAGCTTGGCGACCGCGGCCAACACCGGGGAGCTGTTTTTT
TRBD1,once,TRBV7-2,TRBJ1-2,CASSLPYSDRVRGYTF,TGTGCCAGCAGCTTACCATACAGCGACAGGGTCAGAGGCTACACCTTC
.,.,TRBV7-2,TRBJ2-2,CASSLVTWNTGELFF,TGTGCCAGCAGCTTAGTCACTTGGAACACCGGGGAGCTGTTTTTT
.,.,TRBV19,TRBJ1-5,CASRNQVNQPQHF,TGTGCCAGTAGAAATCAGGTCAATCAGCCCCAGCATTTT
TRBD2,.,TRBV2,TRBJ2-1,CAIRTSGTKSYNEQFF,TGTGCCATCCGGACTAGCGGGACTAAAAGTTACAATGAGCAGTTCTTC
TRBD2,once,TRBV4-3,TRBJ2-5,CASSRGRLAGGQETQYF,TGCGCCAGCAGCCGGGGGAGGCTAGCGGGAGGCCAAGAGACCCAGTACTTC
.,.,TRBV24-1,TRBJ2-7,CATSQGGYEQYF,TGTGCCACCAGTCAAGGCGGCTACGAGCAGTACTTC
.,.,TRBV19,TRBJ1-1,CASSQGVGTEAFF,TGTGCCAGTAGTCAGGGTGTCGGCACTGAAGCTTTCTTT
.,.,TRBV4-3,TRBJ1-1,CASSQVSSGVTEAFF,TGCGCCAGCAGCCAAGTCTCCTCAGGGGTGACTGAAGCTTTCTTT
.,.,TRBV9,TRBJ2-3,CASSALDWGQQYF,TGTGCCAGCAGCGCCTTGGACTGGGGTCAGCAGTATTTT